This TCR beta chain derives from a study of lymphopenia after photon versus proton radiotherapy. Study-wide points: Survival link was tested only in deceased patients; proton benefit remains a possibility. Photon-treated patients lost naive T cells and TCR diversity; proton-treated stayed stable. Post-nadir diversity loss with photons came from oligoclonal expansion, particularly CD8+ Temra cells.

Using immunoSEQ multiplex PCR, the repertoire was profiled, and TCRdb retains in-frame clones only, with some absent. The table has approximately 35,000 clones, roughly nine tenths seen once. Worth noting for this clone: What it binds is unknown.

This CDR3 is 16 amino acids long. V lost 5 bases and J lost 4, with 18 bases in between. Germline V gene sequence: CDR1 SEHNR, CDR2 FQNEAQ (reference sequence). This specimen was peripheral blood, taken from a patient treated with photon-based radiotherapy. This TCR derives from a woman aged 50 to 60 with pancreatic cancer. The chain employs TRBV7-9 and TRBJ1-3; D perhaps matches TRBD1 (6 bases). CDR3 in amino acids: CASSQRNRVGGNTIYF. In nucleotides, the CDR3 is TGTGCCAGCAGCCAGAGAAACAGGGTAGGAGGAAACACCATATATTTT.